This record covers a single T cell receptor beta chain. Its cognate antigen has yet to be identified. Base qualities are missing; no much larger clone stands one base away. Other DNA sequences in the same sample also yield this CDR3. The data stem from a study of blood T cell repertoires in COVID-19 (dated by TCRdb to the early 2020s). Some background on the complete study: Collaborator samples came from the United States, Italy and Spain and covered acute and convalescent phases of COVID-19. The prospective study material was composed of cDNA or gDNA derived from T cells, B-cell-depleted T cells, or PBMCs. Subjects who had been exposed to COVID-19, were actively infected with it, or had recovered from it provided the deeply sampled blood TCRbeta repertoires that made up the dataset. A freely available public database, intended as a resource for researchers studying the immune response to SARS-CoV-2, is where the repertoires were released. Samples were obtained from the ongoing ImmuneRACE study (first 160 participants) and from 1,254 subjects provided by 6 global collaborators. Sample metadata almost always included a de-identified subject ID, COVID-19 status, age in years and sex. HLA class I and class II types, where available, came from metadata supplied by the sample provider rather than from assay-based typing.

Participants in the prospective study were aged 18 to 89 years, lived in more than 20 United States geographic areas, and enrolled through a virtual design. To assign participants to cohorts, the prospective study relied on clinical history that participants themselves reported in a screening survey and a study questionnaire. ImmuneRACE Cohort 3 recovered participants were defined by two consecutive negative NP/OP PCR tests, healthcare professional clearance, or symptom resolution. In the prospective study, mobile phlebotomists collected whole blood, serum and a nasopharyngeal or oropharyngeal swab from each participant. Prospective study participants could optionally give additional blood draws and questionnaires over a roughly two-month period. Before DNA extraction, prospective study blood samples were shipped either frozen or at room temperature. The CDR3 spans 13 residues, from the cysteine through the phenylalanine. Of all the DNA, just the CDR3 is kept, 39 bases in frame from base 1. CDR1 and CDR2, looked up from the germline V gene (reference sequence), are LNHNV and YYDKDF. V loses 0 bases, J loses 6 bases, and the germline ends lie 6 bases apart.

The research as a whole found: The amount of clinical and demographic metadata varied by source and participant and was provided uncurated.

The immunoSEQ Assay, a bias-controlled multiplex PCR, was used to amplify TCRbeta CDR3 regions from genomic DNA. Per the authors' processing: The number of nucleated cells in each sample was estimated from the amplification of reference gene primers within the assay. To quantify the absolute abundance of each unique TCRbeta CDR3 rearrangement, sequence reads were collapsed and filtered. Productive Simpson clonality was computed per sample as the square root of Simpson's diversity index over productive rearrangements. TCRdb took this table from immuneACCESS and kept in-frame rearrangements with V and J called. Such tables lack part of the clones; where checked against another copy, unresolved V genes explain under half of the gap, and the rest is unexplained. Clone size and V and J calls were adopted from that table, with D and trimming inferred from the DNA. The sample yields roughly 200,000 clones; roughly 85% were counted once. Approximately 18% of the sample rests with the top ten.

The rearrangement combines TRBV15 with TRBJ1-5, with the identity of the D gene unclear. The source material was PBMCs or T cells enriched from blood (not recorded which). The sequence derives from a man aged 35-49 years who had recovered from COVID-19. In nucleotides, the sequence is TGTGCCACCAGCAGAGATCGGGGTCAGCCCCAGCATTTT. Translated, it reads CATSRDRGQPQHF.